A selection of T cell receptor beta chains follows, all from one sample in a study of radiotherapy plus CTLA-4 blockade in lung cancer. Sequencing was performed with immunoSEQ multiplex PCR; in TCRdb, only in-frame clones are kept and a portion is missing. The sample records approximately 46,000 clones, 85% being singletons. Source: peripheral blood, taken from a patient treated with radiotherapy plus ipilimumab. The origin of the receptors is a human donor with non-small cell lung cancer whose response to radiotherapy plus ipilimumab could not be evaluated. Each CDR3 is given with its conserved first and last residue. The D gene is left open where the match is weak. Size is omitted from some rows. Given values are once, few, many or a class for expanded clones.

J gene	V gene	clone size	D gene	CDR3 DNA	CDR3 protein
TRBJ1-5	TRBV10-3	NA	NA	TGTGCCATCAGTGAGTCGTCGGGACAAAATCAGCCCCAGCATTTT	CAISESSGQNQPQHF
TRBJ1-5	TRBV21-1	NA	NA	TGTGCCAGCAGCCCACGGCAGGGGGAAGTCAATCAGCCCCAGCATTTT	CASSPRQGEVNQPQHF
TRBJ2-7	TRBV5-1	NA	TRBD2	TGCGCCAGCAGGCAGGGGACTAGCGGGTTCTACGAGCAGTACTTC	CASRQGTSGFYEQYF
TRBJ2-7	TRBV7-2	few	NA	TGTGCCAGCAGCTTATCTGGGGCCGGCTACGAGCAGTACTTC	CASSLSGAGYEQYF
TRBJ1-4	TRBV25-1	NA	NA	TGTGCCAGCGTGGGGGGAACTAATGAAAAACTGTTTTTT	CASVGGTNEKLFF
TRBJ2-7	TRBV27	NA	TRBD2	TGTGCCAGCAGTCCAAGCGGGACTAGCGGGACTCGCGAGCAGTACTTC	CASSPSGTSGTREQYF
TRBJ1-4	TRBV27	once	TRBD1	TGTGCCAGCAGTTTCCGCCGGACAGGTTCCCGGATAGGTGAAAAACTGTTTTTT	CASSFRRTGSRIGEKLFF
TRBJ1-5	TRBV6-6	NA	NA	TGTGCCAGCAGTTACTCAGGGGCAGGACCTAATCAGCCCCAGCATTTT	CASSYSGAGPNQPQHF
TRBJ1-2	TRBV6-5	once	NA	TGTGCCAGCAGTTACGGGGAGTCGGGGGGCTACAAGACCTTC	CASSYGESGGYKTF
TRBJ1-1	TRBV19	NA	NA	TGTGCCAGTAGTAAACTGGGACAAAACACTGAAGCTTTCTTT	CASSKLGQNTEAFF
TRBJ1-1	TRBV7-2	NA	NA	TGTGCCAGCAGCCCCTACCCGGGAGGGGTGAACACTGAAGCTTTCTTT	CASSPYPGGVNTEAFF
TRBJ1-2	TRBV9	NA	NA	TGTGCCAGCAGCGCGTGGGGAGGCAGTGGCTATGGCTACACCTTC	CASSAWGGSGYGYTF
TRBJ2-5	TRBV5-1	NA	NA	TGCGCCAGCAGCTTATTCGCCGTCACTTCCCAAGAGACCCAGTACTTC	CASSLFAVTSQETQYF
TRBJ2-7	TRBV7-2	NA	NA	TGTGCCAGCAGCTTAGTTGCGGGCTACGAGCAGTACTTC	CASSLVAGYEQYF
TRBJ2-2	TRBV15	NA	TRBD1	TGTGCCACCAGCGTCCGACAGGGCCCCGGGGAGCTGTTTTTT	CATSVRQGPGELFF
TRBJ1-2	TRBV7-9	once	TRBD1	TGTGCCAGCAGCTTAGCCGCCGGGACAGGGGACACCTTC	CASSLAAGTGDTF